This T cell receptor beta chain was captured by sequencing in a study of T cells after yellow fever vaccination. Study details: Low-cell-number fractions underwent preparation using SMART-Seq v4 Ultra Low Input.

Looked up from germline, CDR1 is MGHDK and CDR2 is SYGVNS. The CDR3 extends over 16 amino acids. The V and J ends lost 5 bases and 1 base, in that order; junction bases with no gene match: 9. Points on this clonotype: Its antigen is not known.

Whole-study results and caveats: Abundant bulk-derived clonotypes could contaminate FACS-sorted repertoires. CD4 and CD8 compartments shared a small share of clonotypes, likely from convergent recombination.

Universal primer sites and UMIs were introduced during 5'RACE template-switching synthesis of TCR cDNA. In TCRdb, the 5' RACE reads were re-called with MiXCR into one record per CDR3 protein. Of around 600,000 distinct CDR3 sequences listed, 9% to 15% are singletons. The sample here was PBMCs, taken on the day of the yellow fever booster vaccination. This TCR derives from a man aged 30-40 years who received the YFV17D yellow fever vaccine. V is TRBV25-1 and J is TRBJ2-3; 7 bases agree with TRBD2. As DNA, the CDR3 is TGTGCCAGCAGTCGGTGGGAGGGAGAGGGCACAGATACGCAGTATTTT. This gives the protein CASSRWEGEGTDTQYF.